The 30 T cell receptor beta chains below all came from one sample that was sequenced in a study of blood T cell repertoires in COVID-19 (dated by TCRdb to about 2020). Libraries were constructed by the immunoSEQ multiplex PCR assay. In TCRdb, the immuneACCESS table is reduced to in-frame sequences with V and J assigned. These tables do not hold every clone; where another copy was compared, an unresolved V gene accounts for under half, and the others remain unexplained. Counted in this sample were 260,000 or so clones; more than 75% of them appeared once. The leading ten clones occupy 15% to 19% of the sample. Sequencing was performed on PBMCs or T cells enriched from blood (not recorded which). These receptors were taken from a man aged 18 to 29 who had recovered from COVID-19.

V gene TRBV5-4 combines with J gene TRBJ1-1; D unclear. The CDR3 has 15 amino acids. Germline CDR1 SGHNT, CDR2 YYREEE (reference sequence). V lost 0 bases and J 1 base, leaving 10 bases between the germline ends. Here the CDR3 DNA reads TGTGCCAGCAGCTTGGCCGGGGAATGGAACACTGAAGCTTTCTTT. Residues: CASSLAGEWNTEAFF.

The chain has TRBV10-2 and TRBJ2-3; tentatively, D is TRBD2 (6 bases). In germline, CDR1 is WSHSY, CDR2 SAAADI. The CDR3 extends over 18 amino acids. V shed 0 bases and J shed 0 bases, with 16 bases lying between them. This CDR3 is CASSESGALGGSTDTQYF. The CDR3 bases are TGCGCCAGCAGTGAGTCCGGAGCGTTGGGAGGTAGCACAGATACGCAGTATTTT.

This sequence joins TRBV14 and TRBJ1-1; D remains unclear. The CDR3 totals 13 residues. V lost 5 bases to trimming and J lost 8 bases, with 15 bases between them. Germline assignment: CDR1 SGHDN and CDR2 FVKESK. CDR3 sequence: CASSKAAFLEAFF. CDR3 DNA: TGTGCCAGCAGCAAGGCAGCGTTCTTGGAAGCTTTCTTT.

The chain links TRBV6-2 or TRBV6-3 to TRBJ2-1; 7 bases fit TRBD2. The CDR3 has 15 residues. V shed 6 bases and J 2 bases; nucleotides not matched to a gene: 7. Germline CDR1 is MNHEY and CDR2 is SVGEGT. The CDR3 sequence: CASSPRRETYNEQFF. The CDR3 DNA follows: TGTGCCAGCAGCCCCCGGCGGGAGACCTACAATGAGCAGTTCTTC.

The J gene is TRBJ2-4, the V gene TRBV28; 8 bases align to TRBD2. The CDR3 runs to 16 residues. CDR1 is MDHEN and CDR2 is SYDVKM in the germline V gene. J gave up 7 bases and V 4 bases, and 12 bases lay outside the gene matches. Written as DNA, the CDR3 is TGTGCCAGCAGTTACGGGAGGGGCGGGCCTGAGAACATTCAGTACTTC. Amino acid sequence: CASSYGRGGPENIQYF. The whole variable domain, filled in from reference TRBV28 and TRBJ2-4, reads DVKVTQSSRYLVKRTGEKVFLECVQDMDHENMFWYRQDPGLGLRLIYFSYDVKMKEKGDIPEGYSVSREKKERFSLILESASTNQTSMYLCASSYGRGGPENIQYFGAGTRLSVL.

The rearrangement links TRBV24-1 to TRBJ1-1; 8 nucleotides line up with TRBD1. V lost 9 bases and J lost 3; bases outside the gene matches: 8. Germline values: CDR1 KGHDR, CDR2 SFDVKD. The CDR3 length is 14 residues. In nucleotides, the CDR3 is TGTGCCACCCGTCTAACAGGGGGGGACACTGAAGCTTTCTTT. As protein: CATRLTGGDTEAFF.

This clone is a singleton in its sample. V and J are TRBV19 and TRBJ1-5; D may be TRBD1 (6 bases). This CDR3 is 13 amino acids long. Germline assignment: CDR1 LNHDA and CDR2 SQIVND (reference sequence). V shed 4 bases and J shed 6 bases, with 10 bases lying between them. The CDR3 DNA sequence: TGTGCCAGTAGTAGGGACATCCGTCAGCCCCAGCATTTT. The encoded protein is CASSRDIRQPQHF.

V gene TRBV2 combines with J gene TRBJ2-1; TRBD2 matches 10 bases. The CDR3 runs to 15 residues. Germline values: CDR1 SNHLY, CDR2 FYNNEI. J was trimmed by 8 bases and V by 6 bases; bases with no gene match: 10. The CDR3 region has the DNA TGTGCCAGCAGGCTGAGCGGGAGGGCCATCGATGAGCAGTTCTTC. As protein: CASRLSGRAIDEQFF.

The genes are TRBV5-6 and TRBJ1-2; D might be TRBD1 (6 bases). The CDR3 is made up of 13 amino acids. Trimming left V 4 bases short and J 2 bases short, with 9 bases between. The germline V gene has CDR1 SGHDT and CDR2 YYEEEE. The CDR3 nucleotides are TGTGCCAGCAGCACAGGGCGGAACTATGGCTACACCTTC. Encoded protein: CASSTGRNYGYTF.

This clone has only a few counts. The chain is built from TRBV5-4 and TRBJ2-5; maybe TRBD1 (5 bases). V was clipped by 0 bases and J by 5 bases, with 5 bases between them. The CDR3 is 12 amino acids. Germline lookup yields CDR1 SGHNT and CDR2 YYREEE (reference sequence). The CDR3 protein is CASSLDRETQYF. The DNA for the CDR3 is TGTGCCAGCAGCTTGGACAGGGAGACCCAGTACTTC.

The V and J genes are TRBV5-6 and TRBJ2-7, with a possible D match to TRBD2 (5 bases). The CDR3 extends over 14 amino acids. Trimming pared 0 bases from V and 5 bases from J, leaving 12 bases between. The germline gives CDR1 SGHDT, CDR2 YYEEEE. The CDR3 here is CASSLGLHRDEQYF. As DNA, the CDR3 is TGTGCCAGCAGCTTGGGACTACATCGGGACGAGCAGTACTTC. Using reference TRBV5-6 and TRBJ2-7 for the parts outside the CDR3, the full variable domain is DAGVTQSPTHLIKTRGQQVTLRCSPKSGHDTVSWYQQALGQGPQFIFQYYEEEERQRGNFPDRFSGHQFPNYSSELNVNALLLGDSALYLCASSLGLHRDEQYFGPGTRLTVT.

The V gene is TRBV5-4, the J gene TRBJ1-2; D may be TRBD1 (5 bases). V lost 3 bases, J lost 4 bases, and 16 bases lay in between. Germline V gene lookup returns CDR1 SGHNT and CDR2 YYREEE (reference sequence). The CDR3 has 15 amino acids. CDR3 sequence (DNA): TGTGCCAGCAGCTCTTCCCCGCAGGGCGGCTATGGCTACACCTTC. It translates to CASSSSPQGGYGYTF.

V gene TRBV29-1 combines with J gene TRBJ2-5; D is unclear. The CDR3 is 12 residues long. V was trimmed by 7 bases and J by 5 bases, leaving 14 bases between them. Per germline, CDR1 SQVTM and CDR2 ANQGSEA. The CDR3 loop is CSATHPSETQYF. As DNA, the CDR3 is TGCAGCGCCACACACCCCTCCGAGACCCAGTACTTC.

The CDR3 DNA reads as TGTGCCAGCAGCCTACGACAGGGAGAGACTGAAGCTTTCTTT. It codes for CASSLRQGETEAFF. V gene TRBV7-9 combines with J gene TRBJ1-1; 7 positions agree with TRBD1. The CDR3 totals 14 residues. The junction had 8 bases not matched to a gene; V was cut back by 5 bases and J by 5 bases. Germline loops: CDR1 SEHNR, CDR2 FQNEAQ (reference sequence). The variable domain in full, with the rest retrieved from reference TRBV7-9 and TRBJ1-1, is DTGVSQNPRHKITKRGQNVTFRCDPISEHNRLYWYRQTLGQGPEFLTYFQNEAQLEKSRLLSDRFSAERPKGSFSTLEIQRTEQGDSAMYLCASSLRQGETEAFFGQGTRLTVV.

The J gene is TRBJ1-6, the V gene TRBV12-3 or TRBV12-4; 8 nucleotides line up with TRBD1. This CDR3 comprises 13 residues. The V and J ends lost 5 bases and 11 bases, in that order; junction bases with no gene match: 5. CDR3 amino acids: CASSAWTGPPLHF. Here the CDR3 DNA reads TGTGCCAGCAGTGCTTGGACAGGGCCACCCCTCCACTTT.

This rearrangement joins TRBV30 to TRBJ2-4, with 11 bases matching TRBD1. The CDR3 loop spans 15 amino acids. CDR1 is GTSNPN, CDR2 SVGIG, per germline (reference sequence). With V trimmed by 4 bases and J by 0 bases, 2 bases remained unmatched. Here the CDR3 reads CAWTGTGGAKNIQYF. CDR3 coding DNA: TGTGCCTGGACCGGGACAGGGGGAGCCAAAAACATTCAGTACTTC.

V is TRBV6-2 or TRBV6-3 and J is TRBJ2-3; 12 positions agree with TRBD2. The CDR3 contains 15 residues. V lost 4 bases to trimming and J lost 5 bases; unmatched junction nucleotides: 4. Germline V CDR1 and CDR2: MNHEY, SVGEGT. CDR3 in amino acids: CASSSSGGARDTQYF. CDR3 in DNA: TGTGCCAGCAGTTCTAGCGGGGGGGCTAGAGATACGCAGTATTTT.

V and J are TRBV11-2 and TRBJ1-2, with D uncertain. From germline, CDR1 is SGHAT and CDR2 FQNNGV. The V gene lost 1 base and the J gene lost 4 bases, with 10 bases spanning the gap. The CDR3 is made up of 14 amino acids. Written as DNA, the CDR3 is TGTGCCAGCAGCTTAGCTTACAGCCGCTATGGCTACACCTTC. The encoded protein is CASSLAYSRYGYTF.

The rearrangement links TRBV10-3 to TRBJ2-5, with TRBD1 identical over 9 bases. Trimming cost V 6 bases and J 6 bases; bases outside gene matches: 5. Germline loops: CDR1 ENHRY, CDR2 SYGVKD. The CDR3 has 13 amino acids. The CDR3 sequence: CAIRGTGRQTQYF. CDR3 bases: TGTGCCATCAGGGGGACAGGGAGGCAGACCCAGTACTTC.

A single count supports this clone. The chain employs TRBV4-1 and TRBJ2-2; possible D gene TRBD1, 5 bases. Germline CDR1 reads MGHRA; CDR2 reads YSYEKL. CDR3 length equals 15 residues. Trimming removed 4 bases from V and 0 bases from J, with 9 bases in between. The CDR3 sequence: CASSLQGSNTGELFF. CDR3 DNA: TGCGCCAGCAGCCTTCAGGGTTCGAACACCGGGGAGCTGTTTTTT.

The V gene is TRBV5-1, the J gene TRBJ1-6, with TRBD1 identical over 10 bases. The CDR3 totals 16 residues. The germline V gene has CDR1 SGHRS and CDR2 YFSETQ. The V and J ends lost 4 bases and 8 bases, in that order; junction bases with no gene match: 9. CDR3 in amino acids: CASSQRQGALDSPLHF. CDR3 coding DNA: TGCGCCAGCAGCCAGAGACAGGGGGCTTTAGATTCACCCCTCCACTTT.

The chain uses TRBV6-4 and TRBJ2-2; the D is unclear. The CDR3 covers 10 residues. Germline V lookup: CDR1 MRHNA, CDR2 SNTAGT. The V and J ends lost 6 bases and 8 bases respectively, with 4 bases between them. The CDR3 nucleotides read TGTGCCAGCAGCGGGGGGGAGCTGTTTTTT. Its translation is CASSGGELFF.

This clone was seen a single time. The chain carries TRBV7-9 and TRBJ2-7; 8 bases align to TRBD1. Germline CDR1 is SEHNR and CDR2 is FQNEAQ (reference sequence). Trimming took 2 bases from V and 6 from J; bases not matched to a gene: 3. The CDR3 runs 13 residues. CDR3 DNA: TGTGCCAGCAGCTTACAGGGGGCGGGCGAGCAGTACTTC. This sequence encodes CASSLQGAGEQYF. The complete variable domain, with remaining parts taken from reference TRBV7-9 and TRBJ2-7, reads DTGVSQNPRHKITKRGQNVTFRCDPISEHNRLYWYRQTLGQGPEFLTYFQNEAQLEKSRLLSDRFSAERPKGSFSTLEIQRTEQGDSAMYLCASSLQGAGEQYFGPGTRLTVT.

This chain links TRBV7-3 with TRBJ2-3; 7 positions agree with TRBD1. CDR1 is SGHTA, CDR2 FQGTGA, per germline. The CDR3 is 16 amino acids. Trimming at V came to 5 bases and at J to 4 bases, leaving 12 bases not matched to a gene. This CDR3 reads CASSARTGVMADTQYF. CDR3 bases: TGTGCCAGCAGCGCGAGAACAGGGGTTATGGCAGATACGCAGTATTTT.

This sequence joins TRBV5-1 and TRBJ2-5, with 9 bases lining up with TRBD1. The CDR3 runs to 17 residues. Germline trimming cut 1 base from V and 3 bases from J; bases unmatched to any gene: 10. CDR1 SGHRS and CDR2 YFSETQ come from the germline V gene. CDR3 DNA: TGCGCCAGCAGCTTGTCACCGGGACAGGGTAAGGAAGAGACCCAGTACTTC. Translating it yields CASSLSPGQGKEETQYF.

The count of this clone is one. The chain combines TRBV29-1 with TRBJ2-1, with 14 bases lining up with TRBD2. Germline V lookup: CDR1 SQVTM, CDR2 ANQGSEA. There are 16 residues in the CDR3. Germline trimming cut 6 bases from V and 9 bases from J; bases unmatched to any gene: 13. In nucleotides, the CDR3 is TGCAGCGTCACCGGGACTAGCGGGAGTGTGGAGGGTGAGCAGTTCTTC. It specifies CSVTGTSGSVEGEQFF.

CDR3 nucleotides: TGTGCCATTGGGACTAGCGGGGGACCAGATACGCAGTATTTT. Translation gives CAIGTSGGPDTQYF. The chain combines TRBV6-5 with TRBJ2-3; 14 bases match TRBD2. Trimming at V came to 10 bases and at J to 4 bases, leaving 4 bases not matched to a gene. Germline lookup yields CDR1 MNHEY and CDR2 SVGAGI. The CDR3 sequence is 14 residues long.

The chain links TRBV6-6 to TRBJ1-1, with 7 positions matching TRBD1. Germline assignment: CDR1 MNHNY and CDR2 SVGAGI (reference sequence). The trim removed 11 bases at V and 1 base at J, leaving 13 bases unmatched. The CDR3 is 15 amino acids. The CDR3 region has the DNA TGTGCCGGCGCAGAGACAGGGAAATGGAACACTGAAGCTTTCTTT. This codes for CAGAETGKWNTEAFF.

The chain couples TRBV4-1 to TRBJ1-5; D is possibly TRBD1 (5 bases). Deletions cut 0 bases from V and 7 bases from J, with 13 bases between. The CDR3 length is 15 residues. CDR1 is MGHRA and CDR2 is YSYEKL in the germline V gene. The CDR3 DNA sequence: TGCGCCAGCAGCCAAGAGGGGGAGGGCAGGCAGCCCCAGCATTTT. Translated: CASSQEGEGRQPQHF.

This clone appeared a few times. The rearrangement links TRBV18 to TRBJ2-1, with TRBD2 matching 11 bases. The CDR3 spans 17 residues. Germline CDR1 reads KGHSH; CDR2 reads LQKENI. V shed 0 bases, J shed 7 bases, and the junction held 8 bases outside the gene matches. Here the CDR3 reads CASSPPSSLAGVNEQFF. As DNA, the CDR3 is TGTGCCAGCTCACCACCGTCGTCACTAGCGGGAGTTAATGAGCAGTTCTTC.